This is a list of T cell receptor beta chains from one sample in a study of blood T cell repertoires in COVID-19. Sequenced by immunoSEQ multiplex PCR; TCRdb stores in-frame clones only, minus some. Altogether 200,000 to 250,000 clones are present, 90% to 95% being singletons, with the ten largest covering about 1.3%. What was sequenced was peripheral blood. Every receptor here comes from a man between 25 and 39 years old with acute or convalescent COVID-19. The CDR3 runs from the conserved cysteine through the conserved F or W. A D gene is named only where the DNA matches it firmly.

D gene | J gene | V gene | CDR3 protein
TRBD1 | TRBJ2-2 | TRBV24-1 | CATQGSGTGELFF
TRBD1 | TRBJ2-5 | TRBV4-1 | CASSQEVPGQGYF
NA | TRBJ2-3 | TRBV5-6 | CASSLALGSTDTQYF
TRBD2 | TRBJ2-7 | TRBV6-6 | CASSYRLAGGGEQYF
NA | TRBJ2-7 | TRBV4-1 | CASSLQQGYEQYF
NA | TRBJ2-1 | TRBV6-5 | CASSPAGGSYNEQFF
TRBD1 | TRBJ2-1 | TRBV27 | CASSFWTGRNEQFF
TRBD2 | TRBJ2-5 | TRBV7-8 | CASSFPPGLAEETQYF
TRBD1 | TRBJ1-1 | TRBV5-8 | CASTYIRGTEAFF
TRBD1 | TRBJ2-1 | TRBV15 | CATSRVGQSSYNEQFF
NA | TRBJ2-3 | TRBV7-9 | CASSLVGGNTDTQYF
NA | TRBJ2-1 | TRBV14 | CASSPQQGRHEQFF
TRBD2 | TRBJ2-2 | TRBV5-1 | CASSLAPGLAGAGTGELFF
TRBD1 | TRBJ2-7 | TRBV28 | CASRHTQGQGVHEQYF
NA | TRBJ2-2 | TRBV13 | CASSLQNTGELFF